This TCR beta chain was recovered during a study of T cells after posttransplantation cyclophosphamide. Clones were read by immunoSEQ multiplex PCR, and TCRdb kept only the in-frame ones, dropping some. The sample holds tens of thousands of clones; about nine tenths are singletons and the top ten take 9.5% to 13%. This CDR3 contains 16 residues. Germline CDR1 and CDR2: MDHEN and SYDVKM. J lost 5 bases, V lost 6 bases, and 12 bases had no gene match. The study's findings and limits: Tissue-infiltrating T cells from skin or gut overlapped little with blood T cells. Later post-transplant blood repertoires were often dominated by donor CD8+ memory clones.

Regarding this clone: Its antigen remains unknown.

Treatment was busulfan-fludarabine conditioning, a marrow graft, and cyclophosphamide on days +3 and +4. The genes are TRBV28 and TRBJ2-5, with 10 bases aligning to TRBD1. The TCR comes from a female patient between 30 and 40 years old who received an allogeneic stem cell transplant from an unrelated donor, was CMV-positive, and had no GVHD. A share of the T cells may be of graft donor origin. This sample comprised PBMCs, obtained after allogeneic stem cell transplant with posttransplant cyclophosphamide. CDR3 DNA: TGTGCCAGCAGCCAAGCAGACAGGGGGCGAGGGGAGACCCAGTACTTC. Translation gives CASSQADRGRGETQYF.